This TCR beta chain was captured in a study of beta chain features in type 1 diabetes. Broader study findings: Shortening that was moderate but significant affected the TCRB CDR3s of Type 1 diabetes patients in all four CD4+ subsets. Shorter templates may be favored by PCR, equally so in patients and controls. Researchers reported that naive, central memory and Treg TCRB repertoires appeared more similar in patients than in healthy donors.

The authors reverse transcribed all of the isolated RNA, so sequencing captured expressed TCRB transcripts. Only in-frame clones appear in the TCRdb table, and some are missing; sequencing was by immunoSEQ multiplex PCR. The sample contains roughly 300,000 clones, roughly an eighth of which appear only once. The single heparinised draw taken from each donor contained roughly 100 mL of blood on average. Each sorted population was over 95% pure. In regard to this clone: Its antigen is as yet unknown.

This sequence originates from a man aged 25 to 45 with type 1 diabetes. Sample: naive CD4+ T cells from blood.

Here the CDR3 reads CASSRGGPSGVKNIQYF. The CDR3 DNA reads TGTGCCAGCAGCCGTGGGGGACCTAGCGGGGTTAAAAACATTCAGTACTTC. The chain links TRBV5-6 to TRBJ2-4; TRBD2 aligns across 9 bases. Looked up from germline, CDR1 is SGHDT and CDR2 is YYEEEE. The CDR3 covers 17 residues. V lost 4 bases to trimming and J lost 4 bases; unmatched junction nucleotides: 12.